This T cell receptor (beta chain) emerged from a study of response to subunit inactivated influenza vaccine. Study-wide findings and caveats: Every seasonal influenza vaccination brings in few new T cells, the authors suggested.

TCRdb passed the RT-PCR reads through MiXCR, listing each CDR3 protein once. This sample has 490,000 or so distinct CDR3 sequences, with approximately 7.1% found just once. This clonotype showed up just a few times. The antigen is not known. This CDR3 has 16 amino acids. Germline V lookup: CDR1 SGDLS, CDR2 YYNGEE. Between the trimmed V and J ends, which lost 2 bases and 8 bases, there was a span of 19 bases. The source material was PBMCs from blood, sampled less than 30 months after vaccination. The V call is TRBV9, the J call TRBJ1-4; no clear D gene. The receptor was isolated from a man between 50 and 75 years old who received an inactivated influenza vaccine. CDR3 protein: CASSVGVGPAGEKLFF. The CDR3 DNA follows: TGTGCCAGCAGCGTTGGCGTTGGCCCCGCGGGGGAAAAACTGTTTTTT.